This T cell receptor (beta chain) originates from a study of monozygotic twins with inflammatory bowel disease. Study-wide results and limits: Limited statistical power may explain no repertoire similarity difference between concordant and discordant twins.

Every TCR library consumed approximately 3,500 ng of total RNA. A 6-nucleotide sample barcode was carried by the UMIs, which template switching added. Following a re-call of the 5' RACE reads, TCRdb has one entry per CDR3 protein and lacks DNA. The sample includes some 450,000 distinct CDR3 sequences. With regard to this clonotype: The target antigen is unknown.

This CDR3 has 14 amino acids. Germline V CDR1 and CDR2: MNHGY, SAAAGT. J is TRBJ1-3 and V is TRBV6-8; TCRdb selects TRBD1, and the lack of DNA leaves this call unchecked. This clonotype was sampled from a human donor with ulcerative colitis or Crohn's disease, or a healthy co-twin of an affected twin (not recorded which). The material sequenced was blood. CDR3 loop: CASSGAFSGNTIHF.